Below, 2 T cell receptor beta chains from the same sample are listed, as sequenced in a study of blood T cell repertoires in COVID-19. Assay: immunoSEQ multiplex PCR; the TCRdb copy retains only in-frame clones and omits some. The table has 15,000 to 20,000 clones, 91% seen once. Sequenced material: peripheral blood. The origin of the receptors is a human donor in a cohort sampled during active COVID-19.

The J gene is TRBJ2-5, the V gene TRBV7-2; D may be TRBD2 (5 bases). CDR3 length: 15 residues. The germline CDR1 and CDR2 sequences are SGHTA and FQGNSA. The V gene lost 1 base and the J gene lost 5 bases, with 14 bases spanning the gap. The CDR3 spells CASSLGSGPRETQYF. The CDR3 bases are TGTGCCAGCAGCTTAGGAAGCGGCCCCCGGGAGACCCAGTACTTC. Using reference TRBV7-2 and TRBJ2-5 for the parts outside the CDR3, the full variable domain is GAGVSQSPSNKVTEKGKDVELRCDPISGHTALYWYRQSLGQGLEFLIYFQGNSAPDKSGLPSDRFSAERTGGSVSTLTIQRTQQEDSAVYLCASSLGSGPRETQYFGPGTRLLVL.

V and J are TRBV5-1 and TRBJ2-3, with TRBD2 matching over 14 bases. The V gene's germline CDR1 is SGHRS and CDR2 YFSETQ. The CDR3 has 16 amino acids. The ends lost 3 bases at V and 3 bases at J; junction bases unmatched: 3. The CDR3 nucleotides read TGCGCCAGCAGCTCGGGACTAGCGGGAGATACAGATACGCAGTATTTT. Amino acids: CASSSGLAGDTDTQYF.